A single sample gave rise to the 21 T cell receptor beta chains below, sequenced in a study of shared clonotypes between healthy human individuals. Sequencing was performed with immunoSEQ multiplex PCR; in TCRdb, only in-frame clones are kept and a portion is missing. The repertoire holds about 1.1 million clones, more than 75% seen once, with roughly 0.65% in the top ten. The material sequenced was memory CD4+ T cells from PBMCs. Subset in this sample: CD45RA-negative fraction. Receptors were obtained from a man aged 18-30 years in good health. Some clones in this sample may be carry-over from other donors' samples.

The chain carries TRBV5-6 and TRBJ2-5; no definite D call. The germline V gene has CDR1 SGHDT and CDR2 YYEEEE. The CDR3 length is 14 residues. The germline V and J ends were trimmed by 2 bases and 5 bases, with 13 bases remaining between them. This CDR3 is CASSFTGSAETQYF. The CDR3 DNA reads TGTGCCAGCAGCTTCACCGGGTCCGCGGAGACCCAGTACTTC.

V and J are TRBV7-7 and TRBJ2-2; D unclear. CDR1 and CDR2 from the germline V gene are SSHAT and FNYEAQ (reference sequence). The length of the CDR3 is 13 residues. Trimming cost V 7 bases and J 6 bases, with 12 bases left between them. The CDR3 is CASTPVRAGELFF. CDR3 coding DNA: TGTGCCAGCACCCCAGTTCGGGCCGGGGAGCTGTTTTTT.

This chain uses TRBV28 with TRBJ1-2; 7 bases align to TRBD1. J gave up 2 bases and V 5 bases, and 8 bases lay outside the gene matches. The CDR3 has 15 amino acids. From germline, CDR1 is MDHEN and CDR2 SYDVKM. Written as DNA, the CDR3 is TGTGCCAGCAGTCTTACAGGGGCGGGCAACTATGGCTACACCTTC. Protein product: CASSLTGAGNYGYTF.

The rearrangement uses TRBV27 and TRBJ1-2, with D possibly matching TRBD1 (6 bases). Per the germline V gene, CDR1 is MNHEY and CDR2 is SMNVEV (reference sequence). This CDR3 has 16 amino acids. Deletions cut 3 bases from V and 4 bases from J, with 18 bases between. CDR3 region: CASSFRGRGSGYGYTF. CDR3 sequence (DNA): TGTGCCAGCAGTTTCAGGGGTCGGGGCAGTGGCTATGGCTACACCTTC.

The V and J genes are TRBV7-2 and TRBJ2-2; D remains ambiguous. V shed 5 bases and J shed 2 bases, with 15 bases lying between them. The CDR3 runs 16 residues. CDR1 and CDR2 (germline): SGHTA, FQGNSA. In DNA form, the CDR3 reads TGTGCCAGCAGCCGCAAATCAGGATTTAACACCGGGGAGCTGTTTTTT. Translated, it gives CASSRKSGFNTGELFF. The full variable domain, rest sourced from reference TRBV7-2 and TRBJ2-2, is GAGVSQSPSNKVTEKGKDVELRCDPISGHTALYWYRQSLGQGLEFLIYFQGNSAPDKSGLPSDRFSAERTGGSVSTLTIQRTQQEDSAVYLCASSRKSGFNTGELFFGEGSRLTVL.

V gene TRBV19 combines with J gene TRBJ2-5, with D uncertain. From germline, CDR1 is LNHDA and CDR2 SQIVND (reference sequence). This CDR3 has 13 residues. V dropped 5 bases and J dropped 5 bases, with 12 bases sitting between them. The CDR3 loop reads CASSLGRGETQYF. In nucleotides, the CDR3 is TGTGCCAGTAGTCTGGGCCGTGGGGAGACCCAGTACTTC.

The CDR3: CAYLGLEIQETQYF. DNA of the CDR3: TGTGCCTACCTGGGGCTGGAGATCCAAGAGACCCAGTACTTC. The chain employs TRBV30 and TRBJ2-5, with a possible D match to TRBD1 (5 bases). Deletions cut 7 bases from V and 1 base from J, with 16 bases between. CDR3 length: 14 amino acids. Per the germline V gene, CDR1 is GTSNPN and CDR2 is SVGIG (reference sequence).

On this clone: One base away lies a much larger clone, so this may be a sequencing read error. The V gene is TRBV9, the J gene TRBJ2-7, with 10 bases fitting TRBD1. Germline CDR1 SGDLS, CDR2 YYNGEE. V was pared by 3 bases and J by 3 bases, with 3 bases of the junction left unmatched. CDR3 size: 14 residues. The CDR3 sequence: CASSGGQGIYEQYF. CDR3 DNA sequence: TGTGCCAGCAGCGGGGGACAGGGGATCTACGAGCAGTACTTC.

The chain uses TRBV5-1 and TRBJ2-3, with 10 positions matching TRBD2. V was pared by 0 bases and J by 0 bases, with 10 bases of the junction left unmatched. This CDR3 contains 19 residues. Germline assignment: CDR1 SGHRS and CDR2 YFSETQ. The CDR3: CASSLGRRTSGPSTDTQYF. The CDR3, as DNA: TGCGCCAGCAGCTTGGGTCGGCGGACTAGCGGCCCGAGCACAGATACGCAGTATTTT.

This clone was recorded only once. The J gene is TRBJ2-3, the V gene TRBV4-2; the match to TRBD1 covers 8 bases. This CDR3 region has 12 residues. From germline, CDR1 is LGHNA and CDR2 YNFKEQ. The ends lost 1 base at V and 10 bases at J; junction bases unmatched: 1. CDR3 sequence: CASSQGTGSQYF. CDR3 nucleotide sequence: TGTGCCAGCAGCCAAGGGACAGGGTCGCAGTATTTT.

This chain links TRBV27 with TRBJ1-2, with TRBD1 matching 8 bases. Trimming at V came to 5 bases and at J to 2 bases, leaving 7 bases not matched to a gene. The CDR3 extends over 15 amino acids. CDR1 and CDR2 (germline): MNHEY, SMNVEV (reference sequence). The chain's CDR3 is CASSRQGRGNYGYTF. As DNA, the CDR3 is TGTGCCAGCAGTCGACAGGGGAGGGGGAACTATGGCTACACCTTC.

The chain carries TRBV20-1 and TRBJ2-4; D is ambiguous. This CDR3 contains 11 residues. Trimming removed 3 bases from V and 7 bases from J, with 7 bases in between. CDR1 is DFQATT and CDR2 is SNEGSKA in the germline V gene (reference sequence). CDR3 in DNA: TGCAGTGCTAGTATGGCGAACATTCAGTACTTC. Amino acid sequence: CSASMANIQYF.

The chain has TRBV5-1 and TRBJ1-6; D is unclear. Germline CDR1 and CDR2: SGHRS and YFSETQ. V was clipped by 6 bases and J by 5 bases, with 12 bases between them. The CDR3 is 14 amino acids. CDR3 region: CASTLLPNNSPLHF. CDR3 DNA sequence: TGCGCCAGCACCCTTCTGCCCAATAATTCACCCCTCCACTTT.

The chain combines TRBV9 with TRBJ2-1; TRBD1 might be the D (6 bases). From germline, CDR1 is SGDLS and CDR2 YYNGEE. The V end lost 4 bases, the J end lost 10 bases, and 18 bases lay between the germline ends. This CDR3 region has 14 residues. The CDR3: CASSSLPAGEEQFF. The CDR3, as DNA: TGTGCCAGCAGCAGCCTCCCAGCAGGGGAAGAGCAGTTCTTC. The full variable domain, its missing parts supplied by reference TRBV9 and TRBJ2-1, is DSGVTQTPKHLITATGQRVTLRCSPRSGDLSVYWYQQSLDQGLQFLIQYYNGEERAKGNILERFSAQQFPDLHSELNLSSLELGDSALYFCASSSLPAGEEQFFGPGTRLTVL.

Worth noting for this clone: Other DNA sequences in this sample translate to the same CDR3. The rearrangement joins TRBV5-1 to TRBJ2-5; TRBD2 is a possible D gene (5 bases). Germline V CDR1 and CDR2: SGHRS, YFSETQ. V lost 0 bases and J lost 4, with 13 bases in between. This CDR3 spans 15 amino acids. CDR3 sequence reads: CASSLAGSSPETQYF. The CDR3 nucleotides are TGCGCCAGCAGCTTGGCGGGTTCTAGCCCAGAGACCCAGTACTTC.

The chain is built from TRBV2 and TRBJ1-1; no clear D gene. V was trimmed by 2 bases and J by 7 bases, leaving 8 bases between them. This CDR3 comprises 12 residues. Germline CDR1 SNHLY, CDR2 FYNNEI. The CDR3 loop reads CASSENRLEAFF. The DNA for the CDR3 is TGTGCCAGCAGTGAAAATCGCCTTGAAGCTTTCTTT.

This sequence joins TRBV7-2 and TRBJ1-4; perhaps TRBD1 as D (5 bases). The CDR3 covers 15 residues. Looked up from germline, CDR1 is SGHTA and CDR2 is FQGNSA. The V gene lost 5 bases and the J gene lost 9 bases, with 19 bases spanning the gap. The CDR3 protein is CASSPTGEGHQKLFF. CDR3 in DNA: TGTGCCAGCAGCCCTACAGGCGAAGGACATCAAAAACTGTTTTTT.

The chain uses TRBV29-1 and TRBJ2-5, with a possible D match to TRBD1 (6 bases). CDR1 and CDR2 (germline): SQVTM, ANQGSEA. This CDR3 region has 13 residues. Trimming cost V 5 bases and J 1 base, with 11 bases left between them. Written as DNA, the CDR3 is TGCAGCGTTCTCTGGGACACCCAAGAGACCCAGTACTTC. Its protein is CSVLWDTQETQYF. Variable domain in full (rest from reference TRBV29-1 and TRBJ2-5): SAVISQKPSRDICQRGTSLTIQCQVDSQVTMMFWYRQQPGQSLTLIATANQGSEATYESGFVIDKFPISRPNLTFSTLTVSNMSPEDSSIYLCSVLWDTQETQYFGPGTRLLVL.

The V and J genes are TRBV6-5 and TRBJ1-4; D is unclear. V dropped 8 bases and J dropped 4 bases, with 14 bases sitting between them. CDR1 and CDR2 from the germline V gene are MNHEY and SVGAGI. This CDR3 is 14 amino acids long. The CDR3 DNA reads as TGTGCCAGCCGGAAGGCGTCCTATAATGAAAAACTGTTTTTT. Amino acids: CASRKASYNEKLFF.

This clone has a single count. The chain uses TRBV10-2 and TRBJ1-2; D possibly corresponds to TRBD1 (6 bases). Germline-derived CDR1 and CDR2 are WSHSY and SAAADI. V was cut by 3 bases and J by 2 bases, with 13 bases left in between. CDR3 length equals 15 residues. CDR3 amino acids: CASSDPYGQNYGYTF. CDR3 DNA sequence: TGCGCCAGCAGTGACCCCTATGGACAGAACTATGGCTACACCTTC.

This clone was recorded only once. The CDR3 sequence is CASSRLAGRYNEQFF. As DNA, the CDR3 is TGTGCCAGCAGCCGGCTAGCGGGACGATACAATGAGCAGTTCTTC. This chain links TRBV7-7 with TRBJ2-1; TRBD2 matches at 9 bases. Germline V gene data show CDR1 as SSHAT and CDR2 as FNYEAQ (reference sequence). The CDR3 is 15 amino acids. V shed 5 bases, J shed 4 bases, and the junction held 6 bases outside the gene matches.